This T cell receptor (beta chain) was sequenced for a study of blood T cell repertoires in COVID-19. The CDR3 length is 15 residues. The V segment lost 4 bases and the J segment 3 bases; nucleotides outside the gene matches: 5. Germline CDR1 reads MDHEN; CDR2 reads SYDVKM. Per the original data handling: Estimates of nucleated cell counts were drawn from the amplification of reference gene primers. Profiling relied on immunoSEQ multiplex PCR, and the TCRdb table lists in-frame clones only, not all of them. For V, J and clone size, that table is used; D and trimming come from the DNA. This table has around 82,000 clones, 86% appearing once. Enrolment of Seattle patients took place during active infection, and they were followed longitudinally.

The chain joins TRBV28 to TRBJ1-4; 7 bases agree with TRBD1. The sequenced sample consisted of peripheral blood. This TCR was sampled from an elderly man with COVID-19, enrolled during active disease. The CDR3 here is CASSSPGTANEKLFF. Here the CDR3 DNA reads TGTGCCAGCAGTTCTCCAGGGACAGCTAATGAAAAACTGTTTTTT. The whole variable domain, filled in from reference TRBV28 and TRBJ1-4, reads DVKVTQSSRYLVKRTGEKVFLECVQDMDHENMFWYRQDPGLGLRLIYFSYDVKMKEKGDIPEGYSVSREKKERFSLILESASTNQTSMYLCASSSPGTANEKLFFGSGTQLSVL.